Below, 19 T cell receptor beta chains from the same sample are listed, as sequenced in a study of blood T cell repertoires in COVID-19 (TCRdb year 2020). The library was built by means of the immunoSEQ multiplex PCR assay. Held by TCRdb, this immuneACCESS table contains in-frame sequences only and omits some clones. Under half of the omission traces to an unresolved V gene where checked; the cause of the rest is unknown. Within this sample are 250,000 to 300,000 clones, with around four fifths of them counted one time only. Over 4.5% of the sample is held by the ten biggest clonotypes. Sequenced: peripheral blood. The receptor set was obtained from a man between 60 and 70 years old who had recovered from COVID-19.

The chain links TRBV30 to TRBJ1-4; a possible D gene is TRBD1 (6 bases). The V end lost 3 bases, the J end lost 8 bases, and 10 bases lay between the germline ends. Germline lookup yields CDR1 GTSNPN and CDR2 SVGIG (reference sequence). The CDR3 is made up of 12 amino acids. The DNA of the CDR3 is TGTGCCTGGAGGAGGGGGGGGGAAAAACTGTTTTTT. As protein: CAWRRGGEKLFF.

This clone was observed a single time. This chain links TRBV27 with TRBJ2-7; 9 bases map to TRBD2. This CDR3 has 14 residues. The junction had 2 bases not matched to a gene; V was cut back by 3 bases and J by 2 bases. The germline V gene encodes CDR1 MNHEY and CDR2 SMNVEV (reference sequence). CDR3: CASSFGGRAYEQYF. The CDR3, as DNA: TGTGCCAGCAGTTTCGGCGGGAGGGCCTACGAGCAGTACTTC.

The J gene is TRBJ2-2, the V gene TRBV5-4; unclear D gene. This CDR3 comprises 11 residues. Germline CDR1 SGHNT, CDR2 YYREEE (reference sequence). Trimming cost V 3 bases and J 5 bases, with 2 bases left between them. CDR3 DNA: TGTGCCAGCAGCTCGACCGGGGAGCTGTTTTTT. Translated: CASSSTGELFF.

The chain employs TRBV11-3 and TRBJ2-2; 8 nucleotides line up with TRBD1. The junction had 7 bases not matched to a gene; V was cut back by 3 bases and J by 4 bases. Germline V gene sequence: CDR1 SGHNT, CDR2 YENEEA. The CDR3 runs to 16 residues. The CDR3 here is CASSLSGGHTTGELFF. The CDR3 coding sequence is TGTGCCAGCAGCTTGTCAGGGGGCCACACCACCGGGGAGCTGTTTTTT.

The chain couples TRBV2 to TRBJ1-6, with TRBD1 identical over 7 bases. The CDR3 extends over 13 amino acids. Per the germline V gene, CDR1 is SNHLY and CDR2 is FYNNEI. J was trimmed by 5 bases and V by 8 bases; bases with no gene match: 3. CDR3 nucleotides: TGTGCCAGCCTTACAGGGGATAATTCACCCCTCCACTTT. Amino acids: CASLTGDNSPLHF.

The chain has TRBV30 and TRBJ2-7; TRBD1 is a possible D gene (5 bases). The V end lost 1 base, the J end lost 4 bases, and 11 bases lay between the germline ends. The CDR3 sequence is 13 residues long. The V gene's germline CDR1 is GTSNPN and CDR2 SVGIG (reference sequence). The CDR3 DNA follows: TGTGCCTGGAGTGGTCAAACAGGTTACGAGCAGTACTTC. It encodes CAWSGQTGYEQYF.

The gene calls are TRBV18 and TRBJ1-6; D possibly corresponds to TRBD1 (5 bases). V was shortened by 8 bases and J by 8 bases, with 13 bases between the two germline ends. CDR1 is KGHSH, CDR2 LQKENI, per germline. This CDR3 is 13 amino acids long. The CDR3 loop reads CASQSQGYSPLHF. The CDR3 nucleotides read TGTGCCAGCCAGAGCCAGGGATATTCACCCCTCCACTTT.

The chain has TRBV5-1 and TRBJ2-5, with 8 bases aligning to TRBD1. This CDR3 has 16 residues. V lost 4 bases to trimming and J lost 5 bases; unmatched junction nucleotides: 13. The germline CDR1 and CDR2 sequences are SGHRS and YFSETQ. CDR3 in DNA: TGCGCCAGCAGCCGTACTGACCTTCGGACAGGGGAGACCCAGTACTTC. Protein product: CASSRTDLRTGETQYF.

V gene TRBV15 combines with J gene TRBJ2-1; D remains ambiguous. V was pared by 1 base and J by 0 bases, with 7 bases between. The CDR3 covers 15 residues. Germline values: CDR1 LNHNV, CDR2 YYDKDF (reference sequence). This CDR3 is CATSRARSSYNEQFF. The DNA for the CDR3 is TGTGCCACCAGCAGAGCCCGCAGCTCCTACAATGAGCAGTTCTTC.

The chain carries TRBV3-1 (or the pseudogene TRBV3-2) and TRBJ2-7; 8 bases are a match to TRBD2. J lost 6 bases, V lost 3 bases, and 13 bases had no gene match. The CDR3 is 16 amino acids. In germline, CDR1 is LGHDT, CDR2 YNNKEL (reference sequence). CDR3 DNA: TGTGCCAGCAGCCATCACCAATTGGGGCGGGGGGCCGAGCAGTACTTC. This codes for CASSHHQLGRGAEQYF.

The chain uses TRBV5-4 and TRBJ2-5; D uncertain. Germline-derived CDR1 and CDR2 are SGHNT and YYREEE (reference sequence). This CDR3 comprises 14 residues. The V end was cut by 3 bases, the J end by 5 bases, with 14 bases between. CDR3 sequence: CASSSRLAPETQYF. CDR3 DNA: TGTGCCAGCAGCTCCAGACTGGCCCCCGAGACCCAGTACTTC.

The genes are TRBV2 and TRBJ1-2, with 7 bases identical to TRBD1. The CDR3 totals 12 residues. The V segment lost 8 bases and the J segment 3 bases; nucleotides outside the gene matches: 3. The germline CDR1 and CDR2 sequences are SNHLY and FYNNEI. CDR3 coding DNA: TGTGCCAGCCGGGACAGTTACTATGGCTACACCTTC. It is translated as CASRDSYYGYTF.

The chain carries TRBV11-2 and TRBJ2-1; D call uncertain. Trimming took off 5 bases at V and 1 base at J, with 15 bases between the two ends. The CDR3 loop spans 16 amino acids. Germline-derived CDR1 and CDR2 are SGHAT and FQNNGV. The CDR3 loop is CASSPRLVPSYNEQFF. CDR3 nucleotides: TGTGCCAGCAGCCCCAGACTTGTTCCATCCTACAATGAGCAGTTCTTC.

CDR3 sequence (DNA): TGCAGTGCTAGTGTTTTTACTAGCGGAAACACCGGGGAGCTGTTTTTT. Amino acids: CSASVFTSGNTGELFF. J is TRBJ2-2 and V is TRBV20-1, with 8 nucleotides matching TRBD2. There are 16 residues in the CDR3. V trimming: 3 bases; J trimming: 2 bases; junction bases outside the gene matches: 8. Germline V CDR1 and CDR2: DFQATT, SNEGSKA (reference sequence).

The chain has TRBV19 and TRBJ2-3; 7 bases align to TRBD2. Germline loops: CDR1 LNHDA, CDR2 SQIVND (reference sequence). V shed 5 bases and J 2 bases; nucleotides not matched to a gene: 7. CDR3 length equals 15 residues. The CDR3 is CASSLSGTLTDTQYF. The CDR3 region has the DNA TGTGCCAGTAGTCTCAGCGGGACTCTCACAGATACGCAGTATTTT. The variable domain in full, completed from reference TRBV19 and TRBJ2-3, reads DGGITQSPKYLFRKEGQNVTLSCEQNLNHDAMYWYRQDPGQGLRLIYYSQIVNDFQKGDIAEGYSVSREKKESFPLTVTSAQKNPTAFYLCASSLSGTLTDTQYFGPGTRLTVL.

V gene TRBV6-5 combines with J gene TRBJ1-1; TRBD1 agrees at 9 bases. The ends lost 2 bases at V and 11 bases at J; junction bases unmatched: 3. The germline V gene encodes CDR1 MNHEY and CDR2 SVGAGI. There are 12 residues in the CDR3. The CDR3 sequence: CASSYTGGRAFF. Here the CDR3 DNA reads TGTGCCAGCAGTTACACAGGGGGCAGGGCTTTCTTT.

The chain carries TRBV10-3 and TRBJ2-5, with 8 bases matching TRBD2. This CDR3 comprises 17 residues. The germline gives CDR1 ENHRY, CDR2 SYGVKD. Trimming took 0 bases from V and 3 from J; bases not matched to a gene: 9. The chain's CDR3 is CAISESVGRGGKETQYF. The CDR3 nucleotides read TGTGCCATCAGTGAGTCGGTGGGGCGCGGGGGGAAAGAGACCCAGTACTTC.

The rearrangement links TRBV27 to TRBJ2-5; 11 bases match TRBD2. Unmatched junction bases numbered 5, after V lost 5 bases and J lost 3 bases. CDR3 length: 15 residues. Germline V gives CDR1 MNHEY, CDR2 SMNVEV (reference sequence). The CDR3 bases are TGTGCCAGCAGTGGGGCTAGCGGGGGGAAAGAGACCCAGTACTTC. It yields the protein CASSGASGGKETQYF.

This clone was seen a few times. The chain joins TRBV21-1 to TRBJ2-2; the listed D gene, TRBD2, was not tested against the DNA. TRBV21-1 is a known pseudogene. The CDR3 has 23 amino acids. The CDR3 region has the DNA TGTGCCAGCAGCAAAAACCCCGGGACAGGGTCCCCTAGCGGGAGGGTGGGCACCGGGGAGCTGTTTTTT. Protein sequence: CASSKNPGTGSPSGRVGTGELFF.